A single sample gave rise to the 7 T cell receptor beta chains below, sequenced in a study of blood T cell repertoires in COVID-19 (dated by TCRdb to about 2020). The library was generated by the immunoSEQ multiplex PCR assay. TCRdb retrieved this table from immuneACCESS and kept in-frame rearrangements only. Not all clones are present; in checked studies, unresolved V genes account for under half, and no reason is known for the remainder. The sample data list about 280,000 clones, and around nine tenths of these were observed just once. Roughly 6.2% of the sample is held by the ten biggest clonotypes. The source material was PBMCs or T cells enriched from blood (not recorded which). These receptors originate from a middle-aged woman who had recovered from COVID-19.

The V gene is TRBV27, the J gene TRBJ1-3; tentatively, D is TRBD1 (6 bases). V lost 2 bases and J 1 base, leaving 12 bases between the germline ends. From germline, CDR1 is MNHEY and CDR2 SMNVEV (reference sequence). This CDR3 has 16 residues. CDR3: CASSLTTQGSGNTIYF. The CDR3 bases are TGTGCCAGCAGTTTAACTACCCAGGGGTCTGGAAACACCATATATTTT.

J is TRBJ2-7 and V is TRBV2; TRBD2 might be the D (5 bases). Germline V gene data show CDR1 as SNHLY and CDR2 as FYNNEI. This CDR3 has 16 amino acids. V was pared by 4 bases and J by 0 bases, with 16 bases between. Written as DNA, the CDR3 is TGTGCCAGCAGTGCCGATAAAGCGGATTACTCCTACGAGCAGTACTTC. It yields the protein CASSADKADYSYEQYF.

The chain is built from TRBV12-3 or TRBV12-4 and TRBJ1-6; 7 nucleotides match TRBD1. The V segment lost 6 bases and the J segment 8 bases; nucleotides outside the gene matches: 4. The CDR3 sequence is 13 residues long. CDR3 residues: CASRNRGDSPLHF. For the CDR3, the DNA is TGTGCCAGCAGAAACAGGGGTGATTCACCCCTCCACTTT.

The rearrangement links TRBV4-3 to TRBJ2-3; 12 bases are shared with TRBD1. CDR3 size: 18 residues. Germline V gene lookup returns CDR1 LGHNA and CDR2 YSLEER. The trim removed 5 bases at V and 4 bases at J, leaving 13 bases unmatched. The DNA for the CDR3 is TGCGCCAGCAGCGCATCGAAGACGGGACAGGGGGCCCCAGATACGCAGTATTTT. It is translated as CASSASKTGQGAPDTQYF.

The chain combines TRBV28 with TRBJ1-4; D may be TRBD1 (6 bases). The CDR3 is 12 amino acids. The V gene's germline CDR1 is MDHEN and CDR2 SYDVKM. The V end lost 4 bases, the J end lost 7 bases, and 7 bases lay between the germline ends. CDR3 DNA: TGTGCCAGCAGTTCAGGGGCTGAAAAACTGTTTTTT. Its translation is CASSSGAEKLFF.

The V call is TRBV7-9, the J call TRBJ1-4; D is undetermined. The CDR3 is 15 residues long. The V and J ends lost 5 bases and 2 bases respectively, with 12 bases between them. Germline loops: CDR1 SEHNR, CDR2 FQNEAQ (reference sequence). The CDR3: CASSPYGSTNEKLFF. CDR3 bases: TGTGCCAGCAGCCCCTACGGGTCGACTAATGAAAAACTGTTTTTT.

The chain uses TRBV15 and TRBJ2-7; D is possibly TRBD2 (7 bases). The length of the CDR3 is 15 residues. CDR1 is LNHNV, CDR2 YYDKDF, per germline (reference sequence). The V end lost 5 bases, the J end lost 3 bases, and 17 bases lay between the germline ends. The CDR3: CATSPGPGGFYEQYF. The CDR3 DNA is TGTGCCACCAGCCCCGGGCCGGGGGGCTTCTACGAGCAGTACTTC.